The 4 T cell receptor beta chains in this list originate from one sample, sequenced in a study of T cells in Graves' hyperthyroidism and ophthalmopathy. Amplified TCR beta CDR3 regions came from RNA transcripts. The study used the HTBI primer set for a first-round RT-PCR of the TCR CDR3. Each CDR3 protein is one row after TCRdb ran MiXCR on the multiplex PCR reads. The repertoire consists of around 600,000 distinct CDR3 sequences, with 14% occurring once and the leading ten covering around 13%. The material sequenced was blood. These receptors originate from a woman between 45 and 60 years old with Graves' ophthalmopathy.

This clonotype was seen many times. The chain joins TRBV18 to TRBJ2-1, with TRBD2 matching 12 bases. Germline trimming cut 0 bases from V and 10 bases from J; bases unmatched to any gene: 4. Germline assignment: CDR1 KGHSH and CDR2 LQKENI. The CDR3 spans 15 residues. As DNA, the CDR3 is TGTGCCAGCTCACCACCGAGGACTAGCGGGATGGAGCAGTTCTTC. Encoded protein: CASSPPRTSGMEQFF.

This clonotype was counted at least ten times. The V call is TRBV6-1, the J call TRBJ2-5, with D unresolved. The V gene lost 5 bases and the J gene lost 5 bases, with 9 bases spanning the gap. Germline CDR1 MNHNS, CDR2 SASEGT. The CDR3 length is 12 residues. The chain's CDR3 is CASSPETETQYF. CDR3 nucleotides: TGTGCCAGCAGTCCTGAGACCGAGACCCAGTACTTC.

The chain employs TRBV4-2 and TRBJ2-1, with 10 bases fitting TRBD2. CDR3 length: 18 amino acids. The V gene end was trimmed by 2 bases and the J gene end by 4 bases; junction bases not matched to a gene: 11. The germline gives CDR1 LGHNA, CDR2 YNFKEQ. This chain's CDR3 is CASSQLKLGTSAYNEQFF. The CDR3 DNA reads as TGTGCCAGCAGCCAATTAAAATTAGGGACTAGCGCATACAATGAGCAGTTCTTC.

This clonotype was recorded many times. The rearrangement joins TRBV3-1 to TRBJ2-1; TRBD1 might be the D (6 bases). In germline, CDR1 is LGHDT, CDR2 YNNKEL (reference sequence). The germline V and J ends were trimmed by 2 bases and 3 bases, with 11 bases remaining between them. The CDR3 consists of 15 residues. CDR3 nucleotide sequence: TGTGCCAGCAGCCAATGGGACAACGACTACAATGAGCAGTTCTTC. This translates into CASSQWDNDYNEQFF.